A single sample is the source of the 20 T cell receptor beta chains below, sequenced in a study of blood T cell repertoires in COVID-19. Profiling relied on immunoSEQ multiplex PCR, and the TCRdb table lists in-frame clones only, not all of them. The sample contains about 100,000 clones, approximately 83% of which appear only once. The sequenced sample consisted of peripheral blood. These receptors were obtained from an elderly woman with active or convalescent COVID-19.

This clone was counted between two and nine times. The rearrangement uses TRBV2 and TRBJ1-4; 8 positions match TRBD1. The germline CDR1 and CDR2 sequences are SNHLY and FYNNEI. The CDR3 length is 15 residues. Losses at the gene ends were 4 bases for V and 8 bases for J; bases not matched to a gene: 9. The CDR3 reads CASSVPGGGWEKLFF. CDR3 nucleotides: TGTGCCAGCAGTGTCCCAGGGGGCGGCTGGGAAAAACTGTTTTTT.

This rearrangement joins TRBV5-6 to TRBJ2-1, with TRBD2 identical over 7 bases. Germline trimming cut 0 bases from V and 5 bases from J; bases unmatched to any gene: 8. The CDR3 loop spans 16 amino acids. Germline V lookup: CDR1 SGHDT, CDR2 YYEEEE. For the CDR3, the DNA is TGTGCCAGCAGCTTGGGGGCGGGAGTAACGAACAATGAGCAGTTCTTC. This gives the protein CASSLGAGVTNNEQFF.

The CDR3 DNA is TGTGCCAGCAGCTTGCGGGGGGATGAGCAGTTCTTC. Translated: CASSLRGDEQFF. This sequence joins TRBV5-8 and TRBJ2-1; the match to TRBD2 covers 7 bases. This CDR3 is 12 amino acids long. In germline, CDR1 is SGHTS, CDR2 YDEGEE. The V gene end was trimmed by 1 base and the J gene end by 8 bases; junction bases not matched to a gene: 0.

The chain's CDR3 is CASSLGGNNEKLFF. As DNA, the CDR3 is TGTGCCAGCAGCTTGGGGGGGAATAATGAAAAACTGTTTTTT. The chain uses TRBV9 and TRBJ1-4; TRBD1 might be the D (5 bases). CDR1 and CDR2 from the germline V gene are SGDLS and YYNGEE. Trimming stripped 4 bases from V and 4 bases from J, with 11 bases between. CDR3 length equals 14 residues.

This chain connects TRBV4-2 to TRBJ2-1; weak D call: TRBD1 (6 bases). The CDR3 is 16 residues long. Deletions cut 4 bases from V and 4 bases from J, with 17 bases between. Germline V gene lookup returns CDR1 LGHNA and CDR2 YNFKEQ. The CDR3: CASSRVQGNIYNEQFF. In DNA, the CDR3 is TGTGCCAGCAGCCGAGTCCAGGGGAATATTTACAATGAGCAGTTCTTC.

The chain uses TRBV15 and TRBJ1-1; weak D call: TRBD1 (5 bases). Trimming left V 5 bases short and J 2 bases short, with 15 bases between. The CDR3 consists of 15 residues. CDR1 is LNHNV and CDR2 is YYDKDF in the germline V gene (reference sequence). The CDR3 loop is CATSEKGLLNTEAFF. The DNA of the CDR3 is TGTGCCACCAGCGAAAAGGGGCTGTTAAACACTGAAGCTTTCTTT.

This rearrangement joins TRBV6-6 to TRBJ2-1, with 9 bases that match TRBD2. CDR3 length: 14 residues. Germline V CDR1 and CDR2: MNHNY, SVGAGI (reference sequence). V shed 4 bases, J shed 9 bases, and the junction held 7 bases outside the gene matches. The CDR3 region is CASSSGLAGSEQFF. For the CDR3, the DNA is TGTGCCAGCAGTTCCGGGCTAGCGGGGTCTGAGCAGTTCTTC.

The gene calls are TRBV7-9 and TRBJ1-1; possibly TRBD1 for D (6 bases). Trimming left V 5 bases short and J 8 bases short, with 12 bases between. CDR1 and CDR2 (germline): SEHNR, FQNEAQ (reference sequence). The CDR3 length is 12 residues. CDR3 bases: TGTGCCAGCAGCCCCTCTGACAGGGAAGCTTTCTTT. Encoded protein: CASSPSDREAFF.

V and J are TRBV15 and TRBJ1-6; D remains ambiguous. Trimming cost V 0 bases and J 11 bases, with 14 bases left between them. CDR3 length equals 15 residues. Germline CDR1 reads LNHNV; CDR2 reads YYDKDF (reference sequence). CDR3 sequence (DNA): TGTGCCACCAGCAGAGATCGGAAGGGAGCTACACCCCTCCACTTT. Its protein product is CATSRDRKGATPLHF.

This clone was seen a handful of times. The chain joins TRBV5-1 to TRBJ2-4; a weak D match, TRBD2 (6 bases). The V end was cut by 0 bases, the J end by 9 bases, with 13 bases between. The V gene's germline CDR1 is SGHRS and CDR2 YFSETQ. The CDR3 covers 14 residues. The CDR3 region has the DNA TGCGCCAGCAGCTTGGCCGGGAGTGTCGGCATTCAGTACTTC. It yields the protein CASSLAGSVGIQYF.

The chain combines TRBV10-3 with TRBJ1-1, with D unclear. From germline, CDR1 is ENHRY and CDR2 SYGVKD. CDR3 size: 18 residues. V lost 4 bases to trimming and J lost 1 base, with 22 bases between them. CDR3 coding DNA: TGTGCCATCAGTGCTGCGTGGGAGTTGCCGATTCAGAACACTGAAGCTTTCTTT. It yields the protein CAISAAWELPIQNTEAFF.

The chain employs TRBV6-5 and TRBJ2-3; perhaps TRBD2 as D (6 bases). The germline CDR1 and CDR2 sequences are MNHEY and SVGAGI. CDR3 length equals 13 residues. As DNA, the CDR3 is TGTGCTTCTAGCGTGGATTGGACAGATACGCAGTATTTT. Translated: CASSVDWTDTQYF.

The J gene is TRBJ2-3, the V gene TRBV6-5; 10 bases align to TRBD2. The CDR3 runs 15 residues. CDR1 and CDR2 (germline): MNHEY, SVGAGI. V lost 9 bases and J lost 1; bases outside the gene matches: 7. CDR3 amino acids: CASNLSGGRTDTQYF. Here the CDR3 DNA reads TGTGCCAGTAACCTTAGCGGGGGGCGCACAGATACGCAGTATTTT.

The chain has TRBV28 and TRBJ1-4; D call uncertain. Germline assignment: CDR1 MDHEN and CDR2 SYDVKM. V lost 5 bases to trimming and J lost 8 bases, with 18 bases between them. The CDR3 has 15 residues. The CDR3 sequence is CASSRREQIREKLFF. The CDR3 DNA reads TGTGCCAGCAGTCGAAGGGAGCAAATTAGGGAAAAACTGTTTTTT.

This clone was seen only once. This chain uses TRBV29-1 with TRBJ1-4; no firm D call. The CDR3 length is 12 residues. Germline V gene lookup returns CDR1 SQVTM and CDR2 ANQGSEA. V shed 7 bases and J shed 7 bases, with 13 bases lying between them. CDR3 in amino acids: CSGRVLGEKLFF. The CDR3 DNA is TGCAGCGGGAGGGTGCTGGGTGAAAAACTGTTTTTT.

This chain joins TRBV18 and TRBJ1-6, with D unclear. V lost 1 base and J lost 7, with 14 bases in between. The CDR3 spans 16 residues. Germline CDR1 reads KGHSH; CDR2 reads LQKENI. The CDR3 bases are TGTGCCAGCTCACCACAGTCCCCGCAAACAAATTCACCCCTCCACTTT. Translating gives CASSPQSPQTNSPLHF.

The V and J genes are TRBV5-5 and TRBJ1-1, with D possibly matching TRBD1 (5 bases). Germline V lookup: CDR1 SGHKS, CDR2 YYEKEE (reference sequence). This CDR3 comprises 16 residues. V lost 0 bases to trimming and J lost 4 bases, with 16 bases between them. CDR3 protein: CASSLGGTSVGTEAFF. In DNA form, the CDR3 reads TGTGCCAGCAGCTTGGGGGGCACCTCTGTAGGCACTGAAGCTTTCTTT.

The rearrangement links TRBV5-5 to TRBJ2-7; 10 bases agree with TRBD2. This CDR3 is 16 amino acids long. CDR1 and CDR2 from the germline V gene are SGHKS and YYEKEE (reference sequence). V trimming: 2 bases; J trimming: 3 bases; junction bases outside the gene matches: 8. The CDR3 DNA follows: TGTGCCAGCAGCTTAGGGCTAGCGGGAGTTTACTACGAGCAGTACTTC. This sequence encodes CASSLGLAGVYYEQYF.

This chain joins TRBV28 and TRBJ1-5; 8 bases align to TRBD1. The CDR3 has 15 amino acids. Germline CDR1 reads MDHEN; CDR2 reads SYDVKM. V gave up 6 bases and J gave up 5 bases; unmatched junction bases: 9. The CDR3 bases are TGTGCCAGCAGGACTACAGGGGGTTCTTATCAGCCCCAGCATTTT. Its protein is CASRTTGGSYQPQHF.

This clone was picked up a small number of times. J is TRBJ2-7 and V is TRBV5-1; possibly TRBD2 for D (5 bases). V was shortened by 4 bases and J by 0 bases, with 11 bases between the two germline ends. CDR3 length: 14 amino acids. Germline V gene lookup returns CDR1 SGHRS and CDR2 YFSETQ. CDR3 nucleotide sequence: TGCGCCAGCAGCGCCAAAGGGAGCTCCTACGAGCAGTACTTC. This codes for CASSAKGSSYEQYF.